The rows below give T cell receptor beta chains drawn from one sample of a study of blood T cell repertoires in COVID-19. Assay used: immunoSEQ multiplex PCR; TCRdb lists only in-frame clones, some missing. This sample has 100,000 to 150,000 clones; 70% to 90% occur once, and the top ten carry roughly 4%. What was sequenced was peripheral blood. Receptor source: a woman between 50 and 59 years old with acute or convalescent COVID-19. CDR3s leave out the opening cysteine and the closing phenylalanine or tryptophan.

TRBJ2-3	TRBV19	ASSIGRTDTQY
TRBJ2-3	TRBV10-1	ASAPGQGGDTQY
TRBJ2-3	TRBV7-9	ASSSSGTGLAVNTDTQY
TRBJ1-1	TRBV6-5	ASSYYAGENTEAF
TRBJ1-2	TRBV5-1	ASSLEIRLDGYT
TRBJ1-4	TRBV15	ATTVTGGGNEKLF
TRBJ2-7	TRBV19	ASAERVDYEQY
TRBJ1-2	TRBV24-1	ATSDSGQGYGYT
TRBJ1-1	TRBV7-9	ASSLDRANTEAF
TRBJ1-1	TRBV3-1/TRBV3-2	ASSLRQGITEAF
TRBJ1-4	TRBV28	ASSPEFGRLAKLF
TRBJ1-2	TRBV30	AWSRQGGNYGYT
TRBJ1-5	TRBV19	ASSTQGNQPQH
TRBJ1-4	TRBV18	ASSPPIGTGSKKLF
TRBJ1-6	TRBV28	ASSAGQGHSPLH
TRBJ2-7	TRBV5-1	ASSLGGGPYEQY
TRBJ2-5	TRBV10-3	AISERLAGLKTQY
TRBJ2-1	TRBV7-9	ASSLALAGTYNEQF
TRBJ1-5	TRBV19	ASSTGKQPQH
TRBJ2-5	TRBV7-9	ASSPGGGDRQTQY
TRBJ2-6	TRBV6-5	ASSTGYGANVLT
TRBJ1-2	TRBV3-1/TRBV3-2	ASSHRQGKNGYT
TRBJ2-1	TRBV9	ASSKLDGTSGGARNEQF
TRBJ2-1	TRBV3-1/TRBV3-2	ASSQKQSSYNEQF
TRBJ2-5	TRBV7-3	ASSETGPETQY
TRBJ2-5	TRBV18	ASSPSGGRETQY
TRBJ2-1	TRBV6-5	ASTTGTSGNNEQF
TRBJ2-7	TRBV2	ASGGQGSYEQY
TRBJ1-5	TRBV5-5	ASSAVAGGNQPQH
TRBJ2-5	TRBV7-9	ASSLWTSGGPVQETQY
TRBJ2-3	TRBV28	ASSTTGVTDTQY
TRBJ1-4	TRBV12-3/TRBV12-4	ASSLSPARRLF
TRBJ2-7	TRBV20-1	SASSPGTSSYEQY
TRBJ1-6	TRBV28	ASSFMGANNSPLH
TRBJ2-2	TRBV4-1	ASSQEVSGRNGELF
TRBJ1-3	TRBV13	ASSLVAGAGNTIY
TRBJ2-1	TRBV5-4	ASSLVAGGPYNEQF